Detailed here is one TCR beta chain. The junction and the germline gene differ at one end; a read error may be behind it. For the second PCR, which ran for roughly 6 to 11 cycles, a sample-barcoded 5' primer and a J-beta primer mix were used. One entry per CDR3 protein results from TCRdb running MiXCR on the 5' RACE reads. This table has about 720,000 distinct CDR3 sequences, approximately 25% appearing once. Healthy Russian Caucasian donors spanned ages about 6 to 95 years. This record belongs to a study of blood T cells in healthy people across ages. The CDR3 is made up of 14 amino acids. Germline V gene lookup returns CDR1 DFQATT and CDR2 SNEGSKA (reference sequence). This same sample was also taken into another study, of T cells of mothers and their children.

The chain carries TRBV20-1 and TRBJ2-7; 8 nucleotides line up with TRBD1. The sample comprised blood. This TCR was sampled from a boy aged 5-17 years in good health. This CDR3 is CSVREQTGAYEQYF. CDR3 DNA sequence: TGCAGTGTTAGAGAACAGACAGGGGCCTACGAGCAGTACTTC.